Presented here are 5 T cell receptor beta chains from one specimen sequenced in a study of OX40 agonist ivuxolimab in advanced cancers. Receptor amplification or capture employed the immunoSEQ multiplex PCR assay. TCRdb mirrors the immuneACCESS table, restricted to in-frame sequences. Some clones are absent from its copies; in checked studies, under half trace to an unresolved V gene, and the reason for the others is unknown. The sample has under 85,000 clones on record, over 80% of them singletons. Jointly, the top ten make up around 0.54% of the sample. The material sequenced was CD4+ or CD8+ T cells sorted from blood, taken in a trial of the OX40 agonist ivuxolimab. All receptors derive from an adult with an advanced solid tumor such as melanoma, head and neck, liver or kidney cancer.

The chain couples TRBV29-1 to TRBJ1-1; no firm D call. The CDR3 totals 11 residues. The V end was cut by 7 bases, the J end by 4 bases, with 10 bases between. Germline V gives CDR1 SQVTM, CDR2 ANQGSEA. CDR3 sequence reads: CSARRGTEAFF. As DNA, the CDR3 is TGCAGCGCTCGTCGTGGCACTGAAGCTTTCTTT.

The chain combines TRBV5-1 with TRBJ2-7, with 8 positions matching TRBD2. CDR1 is SGHRS, CDR2 YFSETQ, per germline. The CDR3 covers 17 residues. Trimming cost V 1 base and J 0 bases; bases outside gene matches: 9. In DNA, the CDR3 is TGCGCCAGCAGCTTGAATCCCGGTAGCGGGACCTCCTACGAGCAGTACTTC. As protein: CASSLNPGSGTSYEQYF.

The rearrangement uses TRBV9 and TRBJ1-3; the D gene is possibly TRBD1 (6 bases). Trimming removed 3 bases at V and 0 bases at J, with 10 bases between. Per germline, CDR1 SGDLS and CDR2 YYNGEE. The CDR3 runs 15 residues. CDR3 coding DNA: TGTGCCAGCAGCGGCCCGACAGGCTCTGGAAACACCATATATTTT. It specifies CASSGPTGSGNTIYF.

This clone was seen a few times. The chain employs TRBV7-8 and TRBJ2-1, with 7 bases matching TRBD2. The CDR3 contains 17 residues. Germline CDR1 reads SGHVS; CDR2 reads FQNEAQ. J lost 5 bases, V lost 3 bases, and 13 bases had no gene match. In DNA form, the CDR3 reads TGTGCCAGCAGCTTCGGAAATGGGCGGGGGAGAAACAATGAGCAGTTCTTC. Translation gives CASSFGNGRGRNNEQFF.

The chain links TRBV27 to TRBJ1-1; weak D call: TRBD1 (5 bases). With 3 bases removed from V and 6 bases from J, the gap between germline ends came to 14 bases. From germline, CDR1 is MNHEY and CDR2 SMNVEV (reference sequence). The CDR3 contains 14 residues. CDR3 sequence: CASSFRGPRAEAFF. CDR3 DNA sequence: TGTGCCAGCAGTTTCCGGGGCCCTCGGGCTGAAGCTTTCTTT.